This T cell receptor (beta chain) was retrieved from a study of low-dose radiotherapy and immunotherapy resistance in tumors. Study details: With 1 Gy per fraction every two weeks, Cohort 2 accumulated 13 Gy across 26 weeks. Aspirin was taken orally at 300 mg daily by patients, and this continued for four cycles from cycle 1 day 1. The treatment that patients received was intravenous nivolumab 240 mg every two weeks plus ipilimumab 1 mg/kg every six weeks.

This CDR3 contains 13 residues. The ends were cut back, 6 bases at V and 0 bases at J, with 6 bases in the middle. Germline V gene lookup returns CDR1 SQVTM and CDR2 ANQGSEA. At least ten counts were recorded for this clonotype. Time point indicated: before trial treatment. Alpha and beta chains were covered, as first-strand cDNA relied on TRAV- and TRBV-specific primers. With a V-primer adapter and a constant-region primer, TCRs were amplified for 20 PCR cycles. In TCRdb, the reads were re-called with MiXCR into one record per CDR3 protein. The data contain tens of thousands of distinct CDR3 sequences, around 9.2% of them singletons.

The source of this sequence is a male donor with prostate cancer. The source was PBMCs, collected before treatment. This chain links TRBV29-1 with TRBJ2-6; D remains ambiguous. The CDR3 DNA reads TGCAGCGTACGGAGCTCTGGGGCCAACGTCCTGACTTTC. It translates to CSVRSSGANVLTF. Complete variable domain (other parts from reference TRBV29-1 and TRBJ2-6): SAVISQKPSRDICQRGTSLTIQCQVDSQVTMMFWYRQQPGQSLTLIATANQGSEATYESGFVIDKFPISRPNLTFSTLTVSNMSPEDSSIYLCSVRSSGANVLTFGAGSRLTVL.